This T cell receptor (beta chain) was captured by sequencing in a study of blood T cell repertoires in COVID-19. About the study: Acute and convalescent COVID-19 specimens originated in the United States, Italy and Spain.

During active infection, Seattle patients enrolled and were then monitored through disease. The CDR3 loop spans 13 amino acids. Trimming removed 5 bases at V and 4 bases at J, with 12 bases between. Source study methods: Amplification of reference gene primers provided the estimated nucleated cell counts. Data came from immunoSEQ multiplex PCR; TCRdb stores just in-frame clones and leaves some out. V and J calls and clone size are copied from that table; D and trimming were computed from the DNA. The data show approximately 500,000 clones, around nine tenths seen once. The chain has TRBV12-3 or TRBV12-4 and TRBJ2-7; maybe TRBD2 (6 bases). This TCR derives from a woman between 45 and 65 years old with COVID-19, enrolled during active disease. The sample comprised peripheral blood. The CDR3 DNA reads as TGTGCCAGCAGTCTTGGGAGGAATTACGAGCAGTACTTC. Amino acids: CASSLGRNYEQYF.